These 21 T cell receptor beta chains were sequenced from one sample in a study of control samples from healthy donors and cancer patients. Using immunoSEQ multiplex PCR, the repertoire was profiled, and TCRdb retains in-frame clones only, with some absent. The table has tens of thousands of clones, roughly nine tenths seen once; the top ten hold roughly 9.7%. Specimen: PBMCs. The source of these receptors is a woman aged 45 to 65 with colorectal cancer.

The CDR3 is CASSPSRYNEQFF. The CDR3 DNA follows: TGCGCCAGCTCCCCGAGCCGGTACAATGAGCAGTTCTTC. V is TRBV4-3 and J is TRBJ2-1; D uncertain. The CDR3 has 13 amino acids. V lost 8 bases, J lost 4 bases, and 12 bases lay in between. Germline V gene sequence: CDR1 LGHNA, CDR2 YSLEER.

This clone was found once. V and J are TRBV2 and TRBJ1-2; D gene uncertain. The ends were cut back, 7 bases at V and 8 bases at J, with 11 bases in the middle. CDR3 length: 11 residues. The germline gives CDR1 SNHLY, CDR2 FYNNEI. CDR3 nucleotide sequence: TGTGCCAGCATCCTCGAAAAGGGCTACACCTTC. Amino acid sequence: CASILEKGYTF. Full variable domain (remainder filled in from reference TRBV2 and TRBJ1-2): EPEVTQTPSHQVTQMGQEVILRCVPISNHLYFYWYRQILGQKVEFLVSFYNNEISEKSEIFDDQFSVERPDGSNFTLKIRSTKLEDSAMYFCASILEKGYTFGSGTRLTVV.

The chain has TRBV27 and TRBJ2-5; 10 nucleotides match TRBD2. Trimming took 8 bases from V and 6 from J; bases not matched to a gene: 12. The length of the CDR3 is 15 residues. Germline CDR1 reads MNHEY; CDR2 reads SMNVEV (reference sequence). The CDR3 loop is CASRPDSGGLKTQYF. The CDR3 bases are TGTGCCAGCCGGCCCGATAGCGGGGGGTTAAAGACCCAGTACTTC.

J is TRBJ1-2 and V is TRBV7-8; D not resolved. V lost 5 bases and J lost 5, with 9 bases in between. The CDR3 spans 12 residues. Looked up from germline, CDR1 is SGHVS and CDR2 is FQNEAQ. CDR3 nucleotide sequence: TGTGCCAGCAGCGACCCTGGATATGGCTACACCTTC. It translates to CASSDPGYGYTF.

The chain uses TRBV6-5 and TRBJ1-2; D may be TRBD1 (5 bases). The CDR3 has 14 residues. V lost 7 bases, J lost 2 bases, and 14 bases lay in between. Germline CDR1 MNHEY, CDR2 SVGAGI. CDR3 DNA: TGTGCCAGCAAGGGGATAGGAGGGAACTATGGCTACACCTTC. Translated: CASKGIGGNYGYTF.

This clone was seen once. This chain uses TRBV28 with TRBJ1-1; no firm D call. The germline gives CDR1 MDHEN, CDR2 SYDVKM. The CDR3 is made up of 15 amino acids. The V gene lost 2 bases and the J gene lost 2 bases, with 12 bases spanning the gap. CDR3 bases: TGTGCCAGCAGTTTAGGGCCAGGCGAAAACACTGAAGCTTTCTTT. The encoded protein is CASSLGPGENTEAFF.

This clone appeared once. The chain uses TRBV14 and TRBJ2-3; TRBD1 matches 7 bases. The V gene end was trimmed by 1 base and the J gene end by 10 bases; junction bases not matched to a gene: 14. The CDR3 runs to 16 residues. Germline CDR1 reads SGHDN; CDR2 reads FVKESK. The CDR3 DNA reads as TGTGCCAGCAGCCAAGGGCCCCGGGGACACACAGGGGCGCAGTATTTT. Protein product: CASSQGPRGHTGAQYF. The entire variable domain, with the rest obtained from reference TRBV14 and TRBJ2-3, is as follows: EAGVTQFPSHSVIEKGQTVTLRCDPISGHDNLYWYRRVMGKEIKFLLHFVKESKQDESGMPNNRFLAERTGGTYSTLKVQPAELEDSGVYFCASSQGPRGHTGAQYFGPGTRLTVL.

The chain joins TRBV7-9 to TRBJ1-6; 7 bases agree with TRBD1. The CDR3 runs to 15 residues. J lost 5 bases, V lost 5 bases, and 6 bases had no gene match. Looked up from germline, CDR1 is SEHNR and CDR2 is FQNEAQ (reference sequence). This chain's CDR3 is CASSVQGRDNSPLHF. The DNA of the CDR3 is TGTGCCAGCAGCGTACAGGGGAGGGATAATTCACCCCTCCACTTT. Filled out from reference TRBV7-9 and TRBJ1-6, the complete variable domain reads DTGVSQNPRHKITKRGQNVTFRCDPISEHNRLYWYRQTLGQGPEFLTYFQNEAQLEKSRLLSDRFSAERPKGSFSTLEIQRTEQGDSAMYLCASSVQGRDNSPLHFGNGTRLTVT.

The chain couples TRBV30 to TRBJ1-1, with 7 bases lining up with TRBD1. Germline values: CDR1 GTSNPN, CDR2 SVGIG (reference sequence). V was clipped by 1 base and J by 0 bases; unmatched bases: 5. The length of the CDR3 is 15 residues. CDR3: CAWSGPQGMNTEAFF. In DNA, the CDR3 is TGTGCCTGGAGTGGCCCACAGGGGATGAACACTGAAGCTTTCTTT.

The chain recombines TRBV9 with TRBJ2-1; possibly TRBD2 for D (5 bases). Trimming left V 0 bases short and J 6 bases short, with 10 bases between. The CDR3 consists of 14 residues. Per the germline V gene, CDR1 is SGDLS and CDR2 is YYNGEE. DNA for the CDR3: TGTGCCAGCAGCGTAGGGACTGTAGGCAATGAGCAGTTCTTC. Translating gives CASSVGTVGNEQFF.

The rearrangement links TRBV7-9 to TRBJ1-5; D remains ambiguous. CDR1 and CDR2 from the germline V gene are SEHNR and FQNEAQ (reference sequence). CDR3 length: 14 residues. The V end lost 1 base, the J end lost 4 bases, and 8 bases lay between the germline ends. This CDR3 is CASSLEQPNQPQHF. The CDR3 nucleotides read TGTGCCAGCAGCTTAGAACAGCCGAATCAGCCCCAGCATTTT.

The J gene is TRBJ1-4, the V gene TRBV28; D not resolved. Germline CDR1 is MDHEN and CDR2 is SYDVKM. There are 14 residues in the CDR3. The ends were cut back, 4 bases at V and 8 bases at J, with 14 bases in the middle. In DNA, the CDR3 is TGTGCCAGCAGTTCGGCCCTCTATGGCGAAAAACTGTTTTTT. The encoded protein is CASSSALYGEKLFF.

Here the CDR3 reads CASSQRGGSTDTQYF. DNA for the CDR3: TGCGCCAGCAGCCAACGAGGGGGAAGCACAGATACGCAGTATTTT. The rearrangement links TRBV4-3 to TRBJ2-3, with D perhaps matching TRBD1 (6 bases). The CDR3 is 15 residues long. V gave up 2 bases and J gave up 0 bases, with 9 bases separating them. CDR1 LGHNA and CDR2 YSLEER come from the germline V gene.

On this clone: The junction and the germline gene differ at one end; a read error may be behind it. The chain couples TRBV19 to TRBJ1-1, with D unresolved. The germline gives CDR1 LNHDA, CDR2 SQIVND (reference sequence). CDR3 length: 12 amino acids. DNA for the CDR3: TGTGCCAGTAGTATGGGGTCACCTGAGGCTTTCTTT. It encodes CASSMGSPEAFF.

The rearrangement links TRBV27 to TRBJ1-6; TRBD1 is a possible D gene (5 bases). V was trimmed by 0 bases and J by 3 bases, leaving 9 bases between them. Germline V lookup: CDR1 MNHEY, CDR2 SMNVEV (reference sequence). This CDR3 has 16 residues. The CDR3 here is CASSLSPQGYNSPLHF. In nucleotides, the CDR3 is TGTGCCAGCAGTTTATCCCCGCAGGGCTATAATTCACCCCTCCACTTT.

Here the CDR3 reads CASSLGAVANTEAFF. As DNA, the CDR3 is TGCGCCAGCAGCTTGGGTGCCGTGGCGAACACTGAAGCTTTCTTT. The chain has TRBV5-1 and TRBJ1-1, with unresolved D. V was cut by 0 bases and J by 1 base, with 10 bases left in between. The CDR3 extends over 15 amino acids. CDR1 and CDR2 (germline): SGHRS, YFSETQ.

This clone was recorded only once. The V and J genes are TRBV28 and TRBJ2-7; 10 bases are a match to TRBD2. Losses at the gene ends were 10 bases for V and 3 bases for J; bases not matched to a gene: 9. The CDR3 is made up of 14 amino acids. The germline V gene has CDR1 MDHEN and CDR2 SYDVKM. CDR3 coding DNA: TGTGCCACCAGAGAGCGGGGGGGGTACTACGAGCAGTACGTC. It translates to CATRERGGYYEQYV.

The J gene is TRBJ1-5, the V gene TRBV4-1; tentative D call: TRBD1 (5 bases). The CDR3 length is 16 residues. With 1 base removed from V and 4 bases from J, the gap between germline ends came to 14 bases. CDR1 is MGHRA and CDR2 is YSYEKL in the germline V gene. Here the CDR3 reads CASSQVVGQGNQPQHF. The DNA for the CDR3 is TGCGCCAGCAGCCAAGTTGTGGGTCAGGGAAATCAGCCCCAGCATTTT.

The chain is built from TRBV19 and TRBJ1-1, with D unresolved. The CDR3 sequence is 14 residues long. CDR1 LNHDA and CDR2 SQIVND come from the germline V gene (reference sequence). Trimming shortened V by 2 bases and J by 1 base, and 8 bases separated the two germline ends. CDR3 residues: CASSIKGKNTEAFF. The CDR3 DNA sequence: TGTGCCAGTAGTATAAAGGGCAAGAACACTGAAGCTTTCTTT.

CDR3 nucleotides: TGTGCCAGCAGTTTATCGGACAAGAACTATGGCTACACCTTC. Translated, it gives CASSLSDKNYGYTF. V gene TRBV28 combines with J gene TRBJ1-2; a possible D gene is TRBD1 (5 bases). The CDR3 runs to 14 residues. CDR1 is MDHEN and CDR2 is SYDVKM in the germline V gene. Trimming removed 1 base from V and 2 bases from J, with 8 bases in between.

The V gene is TRBV28, the J gene TRBJ1-2; possible D gene TRBD1, 6 bases. V was cut by 3 bases and J by 5 bases, with 10 bases left in between. The CDR3 has 13 amino acids. The germline V gene encodes CDR1 MDHEN and CDR2 SYDVKM. CDR3 residues: CASSFRGSYGYTF. The CDR3 nucleotides are TGTGCCAGCAGTTTTAGGGGGTCGTATGGCTACACCTTC.